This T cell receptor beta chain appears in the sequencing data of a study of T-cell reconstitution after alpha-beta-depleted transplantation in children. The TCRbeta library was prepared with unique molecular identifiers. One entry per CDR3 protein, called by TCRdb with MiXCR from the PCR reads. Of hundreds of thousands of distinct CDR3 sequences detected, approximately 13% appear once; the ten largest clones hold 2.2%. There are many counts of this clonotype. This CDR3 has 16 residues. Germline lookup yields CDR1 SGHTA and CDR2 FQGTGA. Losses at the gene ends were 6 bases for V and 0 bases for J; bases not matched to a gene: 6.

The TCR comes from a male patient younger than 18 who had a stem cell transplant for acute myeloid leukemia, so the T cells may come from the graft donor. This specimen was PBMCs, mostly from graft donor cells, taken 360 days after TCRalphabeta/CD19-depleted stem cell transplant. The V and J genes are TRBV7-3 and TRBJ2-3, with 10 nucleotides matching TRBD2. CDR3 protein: CASSYLAGGSTDTQYF. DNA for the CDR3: TGTGCCAGCAGTTACTTAGCGGGAGGCAGCACAGATACGCAGTATTTT.